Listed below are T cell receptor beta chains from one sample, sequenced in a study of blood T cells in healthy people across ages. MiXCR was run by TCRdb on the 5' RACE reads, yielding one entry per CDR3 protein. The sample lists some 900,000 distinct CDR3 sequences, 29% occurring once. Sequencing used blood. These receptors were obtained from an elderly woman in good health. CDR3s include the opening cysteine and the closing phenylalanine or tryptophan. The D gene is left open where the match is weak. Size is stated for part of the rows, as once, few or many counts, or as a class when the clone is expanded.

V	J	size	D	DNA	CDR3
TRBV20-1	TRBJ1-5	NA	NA	TGCAGTGCTAGGGGGGGGAACGGCAATCAGCCCCAGCATTTT	CSARGGNGNQPQHF
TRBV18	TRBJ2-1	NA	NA	TGTGCCAGCTCACCACTACAGGACGCCTACGAGCAGTTCTTC	CASSPLQDAYEQFF
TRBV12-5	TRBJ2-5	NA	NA	TGTGCTAGTGGCGGACATCCAGTAGAGACCCAGTACTTC	CASGGHPVETQYF
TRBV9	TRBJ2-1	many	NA	TGTGCCAGCAGCGTAGGGCAGTTCAATGAGCAGTTCTTC	CASSVGQFNEQFF
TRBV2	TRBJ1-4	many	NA	TGTGCCAGCAGTGAAAGCAGGGTCAAAGAAAAACTGTTTTTT	CASSESRVKEKLFF
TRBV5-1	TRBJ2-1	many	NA	TGCGCCAGCAGCGACGGAGGGGGGAGGAATGAGCAGTTCTTC	CASSDGGGRNEQFF
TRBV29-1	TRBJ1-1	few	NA	TGCAGCGTTGAAGATAGGCCCACTAGTAGAACAAACACTGAAGCTTTCTTT	CSVEDRPTSRTNTEAFF
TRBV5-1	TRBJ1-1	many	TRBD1	TGCGCCAGCAGTTCCGGGACAGGGCTGAGCACTGAAGCTTTCTTT	CASSSGTGLSTEAFF
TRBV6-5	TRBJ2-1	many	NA	TGTGCCAGCAGAGACACAGGGAAGGGCCTTTACAATGAGCAGTTCTTC	CASRDTGKGLYNEQFF
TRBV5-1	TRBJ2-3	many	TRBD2	TGCGCCAGCAGCTTGGTAGGGCTAGCGGGGACCACAGATACGCAGTATTTT	CASSLVGLAGTTDTQYF
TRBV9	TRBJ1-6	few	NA	TGTGCCAGCAGTGGGGGGCCTACTCGAAGCTCCTATAATTCACCCCTCCACTTT	CASSGGPTRSSYNSPLHF
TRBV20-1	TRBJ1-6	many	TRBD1	TGCAGTGCTCCGCGGGACAGCAATTCACCCCTCCACTTT	CSAPRDSNSPLHF
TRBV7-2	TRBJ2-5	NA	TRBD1	TGTGCCAGCAGCTGGACAGGAGATCCGGAGACCCAGTACTTC	CASSWTGDPETQYF
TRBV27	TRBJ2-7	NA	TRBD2	TGTGCCAGTATTCCCCGACTAGCGGCTAACAATGAGCGGTACTTC	CASIPRLAANNERYF
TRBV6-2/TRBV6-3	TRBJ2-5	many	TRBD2	TGTGCCAGCAGTTACTCAGGGACTAGCGGGGGGGCCACCCAGTACTTC	CASSYSGTSGGATQYF
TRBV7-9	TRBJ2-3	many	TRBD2	TGTGCCAGCACCGGAGCGGGACTACCTAGCACAGATACGCAGTATTTT	CASTGAGLPSTDTQYF
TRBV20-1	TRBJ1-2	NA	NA	TGCAGTGCTGACCCAGGGATTGGAGCTAACTATGGCTACACCTTC	CSADPGIGANYGYTF
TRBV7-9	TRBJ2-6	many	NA	TGTGCCAGCAGCCGTTTGGGACGGTCTGGGGCCAACGTCCTGACTTTC	CASSRLGRSGANVLTF
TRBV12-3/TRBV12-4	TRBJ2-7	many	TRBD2	TGCGCCAGCAGCTTGGGGGGGAACTACGAGCAGTACTTC	CASSLGGNYEQYF
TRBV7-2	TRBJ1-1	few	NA	TGTGCCAGCAGCGTGAGCCGGGTGATAGCTTTCTTT	CASSVSRVIAFF
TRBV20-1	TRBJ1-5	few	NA	TGCAGTGCTAAAGGTAGCAATCAGCCCCAGCATTTT	CSAKGSNQPQHF
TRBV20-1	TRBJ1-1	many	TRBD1	TGCAGTGCTAGAGAAGACAGGGCCCAGGACACTGAAGCTTTCTTT	CSAREDRAQDTEAFF
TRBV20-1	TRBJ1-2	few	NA	TGCAGTGCTAGGGTCGATGGAGGGAACTATGGCTACACCTTC	CSARVDGGNYGYTF
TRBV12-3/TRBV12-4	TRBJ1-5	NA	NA	TGTGCCAGCAGTTTAGGGGCAAATCTGCCCCAGCATTTT	CASSLGANLPQHF
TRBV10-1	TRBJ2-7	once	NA	TGCGAATGGGGGCCGGCGATGCCCCGGGGACACAGTGCCTACGAGCAGTACTTC	CEWGPAMPRGHSAYEQYF
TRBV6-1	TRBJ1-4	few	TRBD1	TGTGCCAGCAGTGAATGGCAGGGGGCTGCGACTAATGAAAAACTGTTTTTT	CASSEWQGAATNEKLFF
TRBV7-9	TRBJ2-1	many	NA	TGTGCCAGCAGCCCGCTTCTGTACAATGAGCAGTTCTTC	CASSPLLYNEQFF
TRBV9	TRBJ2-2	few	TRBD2	TGTGCCAGCACCAAAAGGGCTAGCGGGGGGTCGATCACCGGGGAGCTGTTTTTT	CASTKRASGGSITGELFF
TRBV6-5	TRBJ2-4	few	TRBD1	TGTGCCAGCAGTGGCCGGGACAGAAAAAACATTCAGTACTTC	CASSGRDRKNIQYF
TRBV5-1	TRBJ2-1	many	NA	TGCGCCAGCAGCCACCCGGTCGCAGGGGCCGTTAACTACAATGAGCAGTTCTTC	CASSHPVAGAVNYNEQFF
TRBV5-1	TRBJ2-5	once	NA	TGCGCCAGCAGCTTGGCCGTGGAGGCGCGAGGGACCCAGTACTTC	CASSLAVEARGTQYF
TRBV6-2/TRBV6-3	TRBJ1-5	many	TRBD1	TGTGCCAGCAGTGATACAGGGGTTCCGAATCAGCCCCAGCATTTT	CASSDTGVPNQPQHF
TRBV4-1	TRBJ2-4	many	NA	TGCGCCAGCAGCCAAGAAAGGGCCTCGGCGATGGGGTCTAGAAACATTCAGTACTTC	CASSQERASAMGSRNIQYF
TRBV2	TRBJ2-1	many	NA	TGTGCCAGCAGGGGGCTTGGGACCTACAATGAGCAGTTCTTC	CASRGLGTYNEQFF
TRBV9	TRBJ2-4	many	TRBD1	TGTGCCAGCAGCGCGGGACAGGGTAGGCAAAACATTCAGTACTTC	CASSAGQGRQNIQYF
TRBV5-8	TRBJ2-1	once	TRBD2	TGTGCCAGCAGCTTTTATAGCGGGAGCTCCTACAATGAGCAGTTCTTC	CASSFYSGSSYNEQFF
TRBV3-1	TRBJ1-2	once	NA	TGTGCCAGCAGCCAACCTACCCTAAGGGGTGGATGTGGCTACACCTTC	CASSQPTLRGGCGYTF
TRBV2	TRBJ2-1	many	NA	TGTGCCAGCAGAGTGACAGGCAATGAGCAGTTCTTC	CASRVTGNEQFF
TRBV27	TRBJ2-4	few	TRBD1	TGTGCCAGCAGTCCGGGACAGAAAAACATTCAGTACTTC	CASSPGQKNIQYF
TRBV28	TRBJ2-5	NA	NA	TGTGCCAGCAGTCCGCTTGGGGGAGCAGTAGAGGAGCAGTACTTC	CASSPLGGAVEEQYF
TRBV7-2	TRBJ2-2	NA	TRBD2	TGTGCCAGCAGCTTAAGGAGGACTAGCGGGGAGCTGTTTTTT	CASSLRRTSGELFF
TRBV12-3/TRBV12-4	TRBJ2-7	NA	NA	TGTGCCAGCAGGGACAGCACCTACAATGAGCAGTACTTC	CASRDSTYNEQYF
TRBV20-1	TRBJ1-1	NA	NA	TGCAGTGCTAGTGACAACACTGAAGCTTTCTTT	CSASDNTEAFF
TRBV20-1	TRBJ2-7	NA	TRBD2	TGCAGTGCTAGAGATCCCCTAGCGGGAGAATCCTACGAGCAGTACTTC	CSARDPLAGESYEQYF
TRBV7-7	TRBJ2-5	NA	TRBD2	TGTGCCAGCAGCCCCGGACTAGCGGAAAAGACCCAGTACTTC	CASSPGLAEKTQYF
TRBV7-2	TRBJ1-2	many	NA	TGTGCCAGCAGCCCGGACACGGACGAGGGGTATGGCTACACCTTC	CASSPDTDEGYGYTF
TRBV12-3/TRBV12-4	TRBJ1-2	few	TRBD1	TGTGCCAGCAGCTCCTTTCGACAGGGGACCTATGGCTACACCTTC	CASSSFRQGTYGYTF
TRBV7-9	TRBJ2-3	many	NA	TGTGCCAGCAGCTCAATAGAGGGGATCACAGATACGCAGTATTTT	CASSSIEGITDTQYF
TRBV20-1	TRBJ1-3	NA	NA	TGCAGTGCTAGGTCAGGGGCGATCTCTGGAAACACCATATATTTT	CSARSGAISGNTIYF
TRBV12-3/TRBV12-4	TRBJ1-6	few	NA	TGTGCCAGCAGTGGGGGGGCGAATTCACCCCTCCACTTT	CASSGGANSPLHF
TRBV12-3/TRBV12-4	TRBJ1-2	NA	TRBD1	TGTGCCAGCAGTTTAGGACAGGGGTCGGGAGGCTACACCTTC	CASSLGQGSGGYTF
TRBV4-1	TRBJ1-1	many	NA	TGCGCCAGCAGCCCGAGGGGCAGGGACTCTGTAAAGGCTTTCTTT	CASSPRGRDSVKAFF
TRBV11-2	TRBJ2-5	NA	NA	TGTGCCAGCAGCTTATATACCACGGACCAAGAGACCCAGTACTTC	CASSLYTTDQETQYF
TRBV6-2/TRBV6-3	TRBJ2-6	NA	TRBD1	TGTGCCAGCAGGGACCGACAGGGATCCTTCTCTGGGGCCAACGTCCTGACTTTC	CASRDRQGSFSGANVLTF
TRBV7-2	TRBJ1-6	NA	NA	TGTGCCAGCAGCCCGAAAACGGATTCACCCCTCCACTTT	CASSPKTDSPLHF